A single sample is the source of the 10 T cell receptor beta chains below, sequenced in a study of neurological immune-mediated disorders. TCRdb recomputed calls from the 5' RACE reads with MiXCR, one row per CDR3 protein. Of tens of thousands of distinct CDR3 sequences in the sample, about 2.5% were seen once. The sequenced sample was PBMCs. The receptor source for this set is a man aged 45-65 years with multiple sclerosis.

This clonotype has ten or more counts. The chain is built from TRBV7-9 and TRBJ2-3; weak D call: TRBD2 (5 bases). Trimming stripped 5 bases from V and 5 bases from J, with 20 bases between. The V gene's germline CDR1 is SEHNR and CDR2 FQNEAQ (reference sequence). The CDR3 runs 16 residues. The chain's CDR3 is CASSPPVRDPGDTQYF. In nucleotides, the CDR3 is TGTGCCAGCAGCCCCCCGGTGAGGGATCCTGGAGATACGCAGTATTTT.

In its sample, this clonotype was seen many times. The J gene is TRBJ1-2, the V gene TRBV6-6; 8 bases match TRBD1. The CDR3 is 16 residues long. The V gene's germline CDR1 is MNHNY and CDR2 SVGAGI (reference sequence). J was trimmed by 2 bases and V by 0 bases; bases with no gene match: 5. CDR3 sequence reads: CASSYSDRGTNYGYTF. DNA for the CDR3: TGTGCCAGCAGTTACTCAGACAGGGGAACCAACTATGGCTACACCTTC.

This clonotype was observed many times. The chain links TRBV4-3 to TRBJ1-6, with D perhaps TRBD1 (5 bases). Germline CDR1 LGHNA, CDR2 YSLEER. Trimming took 1 base from V and 5 from J, leaving 9 bases between them. CDR3 length equals 15 residues. CDR3 bases: TGCGCCAGCAGCCAAGGAGAGGGACATAATTCACCCCTCCACTTT. As protein: CASSQGEGHNSPLHF.

This clonotype showed up many times. The rearrangement joins TRBV29-1 to TRBJ1-1, with a weak D call TRBD1 (5 bases). V dropped 4 bases and J dropped 1 base, with 13 bases sitting between them. The CDR3 spans 14 residues. Germline CDR1 reads SQVTM; CDR2 reads ANQGSEA. CDR3 in DNA: TGCAGCGTTGTCTCCGGGACCGCGAACACTGAAGCTTTCTTT. Its translation is CSVVSGTANTEAFF.

The gene calls are TRBV5-1 and TRBJ2-7, with D perhaps TRBD1 or TRBD2 (7 bases each). V was pared by 4 bases and J by 0 bases, with 17 bases between. Germline values: CDR1 SGHRS, CDR2 YFSETQ. This CDR3 is 16 amino acids long. CDR3 nucleotide sequence: TGCGCCAGCAGCGATCAGGGGGGGCCAGCCTCCTACGAGCAGTACTTC. This encodes CASSDQGGPASYEQYF.

This clonotype was counted at least ten times. The V call is TRBV7-9, the J call TRBJ2-3; TRBD2 agrees at 10 bases. Germline V lookup: CDR1 SEHNR, CDR2 FQNEAQ (reference sequence). V was clipped by 1 base and J by 9 bases; unmatched bases: 10. The CDR3 is 16 amino acids. The CDR3 region is CASSLGGLAVGGTQYF. The CDR3 region has the DNA TGTGCCAGCAGCTTAGGAGGACTAGCGGTTGGCGGGACGCAGTATTTT.

This clonotype was counted ten times or more. The chain joins TRBV10-1 to TRBJ2-3; 11 bases agree with TRBD1. Germline values: CDR1 WNHNN, CDR2 SYGVQD (reference sequence). The CDR3 contains 15 residues. J lost 7 bases, V lost 4 bases, and 7 bases had no gene match. For the CDR3, the DNA is TGCGCCAGCAGTGTGGACAGGGGGCGCGAAAATACGCAGTATTTT. As protein: CASSVDRGRENTQYF.

This clonotype has a count of ten or more. V gene TRBV12-3 or TRBV12-4 combines with J gene TRBJ1-1; 9 positions agree with TRBD1. This CDR3 contains 13 residues. V was clipped by 7 bases and J by 7 bases; unmatched bases: 7. The CDR3 DNA sequence: TGTGCCAGCATTCTACAGGGGGCAAGTGAAGCTTTCTTT. This translates into CASILQGASEAFF.

This clonotype was found many times. The chain is built from TRBV7-2 and TRBJ1-1; 8 bases fit TRBD1. Looked up from germline, CDR1 is SGHTA and CDR2 is FQGNSA. After removal of 5 bases from V and 4 bases from J, the junction contained 9 bases not matched to a gene. The CDR3 spans 15 residues. The CDR3 loop reads CASSADRGAGTEAFF. The CDR3 DNA reads as TGTGCCAGCAGCGCAGACAGGGGAGCGGGCACTGAAGCTTTCTTT.

This clonotype was seen repeatedly, ten times or more. This rearrangement joins TRBV7-2 to TRBJ1-3; perhaps TRBD1 as D (5 bases). Germline CDR1 is SGHTA and CDR2 is FQGNSA. This CDR3 region has 15 residues. The V gene lost 8 bases and the J gene lost 2 bases, with 16 bases spanning the gap. The CDR3 reads CASHAGGSPGNTIYF. The DNA of the CDR3 is TGTGCCAGCCACGCCGGGGGAAGCCCTGGAAACACCATATATTTT.